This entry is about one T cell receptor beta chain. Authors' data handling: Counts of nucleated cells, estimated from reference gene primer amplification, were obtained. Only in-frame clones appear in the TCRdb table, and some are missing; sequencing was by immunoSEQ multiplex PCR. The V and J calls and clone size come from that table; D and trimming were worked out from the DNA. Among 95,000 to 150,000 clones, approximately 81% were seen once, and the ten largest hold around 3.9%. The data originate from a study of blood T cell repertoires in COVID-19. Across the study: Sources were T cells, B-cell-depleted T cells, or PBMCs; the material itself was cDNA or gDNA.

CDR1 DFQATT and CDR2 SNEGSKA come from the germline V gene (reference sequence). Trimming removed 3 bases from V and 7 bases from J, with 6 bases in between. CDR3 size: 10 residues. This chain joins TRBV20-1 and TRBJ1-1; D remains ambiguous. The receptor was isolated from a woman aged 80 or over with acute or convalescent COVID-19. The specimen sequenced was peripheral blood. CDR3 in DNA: TGCAGTGCTAGGGACTTTGAAGCTTTCTTT. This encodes CSARDFEAFF.